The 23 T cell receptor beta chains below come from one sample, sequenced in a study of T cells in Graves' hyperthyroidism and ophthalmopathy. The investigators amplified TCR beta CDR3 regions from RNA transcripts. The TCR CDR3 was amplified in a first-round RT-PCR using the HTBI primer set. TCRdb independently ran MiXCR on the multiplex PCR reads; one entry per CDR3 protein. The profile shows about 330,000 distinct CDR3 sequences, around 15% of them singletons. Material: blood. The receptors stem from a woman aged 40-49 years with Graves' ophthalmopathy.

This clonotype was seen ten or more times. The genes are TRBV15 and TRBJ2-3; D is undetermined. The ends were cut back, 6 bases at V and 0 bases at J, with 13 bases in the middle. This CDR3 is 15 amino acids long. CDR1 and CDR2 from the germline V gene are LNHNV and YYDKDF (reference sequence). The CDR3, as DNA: TGTGCCACCAGTCCAGACACATACAGCACAGATACGCAGTATTTT. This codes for CATSPDTYSTDTQYF.

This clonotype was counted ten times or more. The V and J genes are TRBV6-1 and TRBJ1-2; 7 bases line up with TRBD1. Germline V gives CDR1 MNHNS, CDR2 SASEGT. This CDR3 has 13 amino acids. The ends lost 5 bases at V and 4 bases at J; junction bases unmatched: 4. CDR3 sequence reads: CASSSPGGYGYTF. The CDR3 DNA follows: TGTGCCAGCAGTTCTCCAGGGGGCTATGGCTACACCTTC.

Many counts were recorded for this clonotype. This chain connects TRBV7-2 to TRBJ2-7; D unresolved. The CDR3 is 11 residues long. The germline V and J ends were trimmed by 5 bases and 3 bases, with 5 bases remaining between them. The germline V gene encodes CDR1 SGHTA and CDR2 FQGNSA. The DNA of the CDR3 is TGTGCCAGCAGCAGACTCTACGAGCAGTACTTC. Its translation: CASSRLYEQYF.

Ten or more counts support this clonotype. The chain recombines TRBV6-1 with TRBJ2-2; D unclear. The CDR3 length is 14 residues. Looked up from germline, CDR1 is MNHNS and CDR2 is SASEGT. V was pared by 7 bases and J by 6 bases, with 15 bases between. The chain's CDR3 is CASTHRREAGELFF. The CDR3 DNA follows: TGTGCCAGCACCCATAGAAGGGAAGCCGGGGAGCTGTTTTTT.

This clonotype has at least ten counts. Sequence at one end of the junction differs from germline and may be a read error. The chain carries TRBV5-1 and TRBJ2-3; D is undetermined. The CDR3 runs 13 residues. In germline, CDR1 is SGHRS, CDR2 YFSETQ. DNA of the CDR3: TGTGCCAGCAGTTACGATCGCACAGATACGCAGTATTTT. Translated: CASSYDRTDTQYF. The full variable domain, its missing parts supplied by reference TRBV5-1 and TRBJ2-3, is KAGVTQTPRYLIKTRGQQVTLSCSPISGHRSVSWYQQTPGQGLQFLFEYFSETQRNKGNFPGRFSGRQFSNSRSEMNVSTLELGDSALYLCASSYDRTDTQYFGPGTRLTVL.

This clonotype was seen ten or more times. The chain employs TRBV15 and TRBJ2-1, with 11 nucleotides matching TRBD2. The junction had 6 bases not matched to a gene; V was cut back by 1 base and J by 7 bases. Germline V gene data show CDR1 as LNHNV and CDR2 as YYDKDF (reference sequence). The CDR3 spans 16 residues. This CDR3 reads CATSRGLAGNGNEQFF. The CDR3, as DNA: TGTGCCACCAGCAGAGGACTAGCGGGAAATGGTAATGAGCAGTTCTTC.

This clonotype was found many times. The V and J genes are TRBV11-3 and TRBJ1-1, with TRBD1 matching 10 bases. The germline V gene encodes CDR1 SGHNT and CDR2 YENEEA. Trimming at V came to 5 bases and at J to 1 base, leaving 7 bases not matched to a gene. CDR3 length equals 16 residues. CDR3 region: CASSQARDRGNTEAFF. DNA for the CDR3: TGTGCCAGCAGCCAAGCCCGGGACAGGGGGAACACTGAAGCTTTCTTT.

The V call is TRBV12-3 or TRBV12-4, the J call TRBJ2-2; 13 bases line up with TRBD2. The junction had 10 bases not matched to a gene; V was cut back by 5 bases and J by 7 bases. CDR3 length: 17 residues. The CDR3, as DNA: TGTGCCAGCAGTCCCGGACTAGCGGGAGTCCACAGCGGGGAGCTGTTTTTT. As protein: CASSPGLAGVHSGELFF.

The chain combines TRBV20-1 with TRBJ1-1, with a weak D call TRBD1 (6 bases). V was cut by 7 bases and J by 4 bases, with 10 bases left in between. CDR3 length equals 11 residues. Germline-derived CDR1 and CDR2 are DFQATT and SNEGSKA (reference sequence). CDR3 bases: TGCAGTGTTATGGGGGCCACTGAAGCTTTCTTT. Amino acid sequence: CSVMGATEAFF.

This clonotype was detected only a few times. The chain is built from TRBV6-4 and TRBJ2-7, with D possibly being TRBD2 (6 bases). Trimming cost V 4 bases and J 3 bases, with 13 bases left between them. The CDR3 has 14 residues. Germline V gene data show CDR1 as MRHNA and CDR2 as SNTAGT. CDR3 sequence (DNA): TGTGCCAGCAGTGTGATCGGGGGTTGCTACGAGCAGTACTTC. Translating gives CASSVIGGCYEQYF.

The CDR3 spells CASSSAGGRAGETQYF. CDR3 in DNA: TGTGCCAGCAGCTCCGCCGGCGGGAGGGCCGGAGAGACCCAGTACTTC. The chain carries TRBV5-4 and TRBJ2-5; 9 positions match TRBD2. This CDR3 comprises 16 residues. The V gene's germline CDR1 is SGHNT and CDR2 YYREEE (reference sequence). With V trimmed by 3 bases and J by 4 bases, 10 bases remained unmatched.

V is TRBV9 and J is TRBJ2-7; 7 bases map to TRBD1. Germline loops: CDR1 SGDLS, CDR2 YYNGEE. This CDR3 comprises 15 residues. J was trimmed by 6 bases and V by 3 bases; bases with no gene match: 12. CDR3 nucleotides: TGTGCCAGCAGCGCCTCTACAGGGGAGAAGGGCGAGCAGTACTTC. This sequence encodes CASSASTGEKGEQYF.

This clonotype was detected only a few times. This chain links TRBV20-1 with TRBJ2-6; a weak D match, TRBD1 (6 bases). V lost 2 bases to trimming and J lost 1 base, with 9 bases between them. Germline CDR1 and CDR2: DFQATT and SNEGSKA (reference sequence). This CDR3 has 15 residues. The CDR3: CSARQGSSGANVLTF. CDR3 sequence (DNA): TGCAGTGCTAGACAGGGGAGTTCTGGGGCCAACGTCCTGACTTTC.

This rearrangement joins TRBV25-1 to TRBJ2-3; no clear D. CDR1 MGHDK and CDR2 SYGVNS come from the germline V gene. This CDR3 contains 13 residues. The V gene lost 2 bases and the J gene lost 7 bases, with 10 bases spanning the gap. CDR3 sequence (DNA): TGTGCCAGCAGTGAACACGGCCAACATACGCAGTATTTT. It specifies CASSEHGQHTQYF.

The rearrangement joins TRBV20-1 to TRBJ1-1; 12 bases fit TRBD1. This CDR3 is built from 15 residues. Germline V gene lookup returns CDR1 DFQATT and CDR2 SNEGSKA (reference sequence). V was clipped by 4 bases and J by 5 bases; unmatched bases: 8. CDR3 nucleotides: TGCAGTGCTAACAGGGACAGGGGGCGACGGACTGAAGCTTTCTTT. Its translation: CSANRDRGRRTEAFF.

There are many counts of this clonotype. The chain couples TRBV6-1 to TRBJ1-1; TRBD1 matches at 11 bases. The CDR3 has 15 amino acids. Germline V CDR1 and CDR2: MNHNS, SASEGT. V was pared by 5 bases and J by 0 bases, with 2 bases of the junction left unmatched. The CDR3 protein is CASSRTGGVNTEAFF. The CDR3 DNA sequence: TGTGCCAGCAGTCGGACAGGGGGCGTGAACACTGAAGCTTTCTTT.

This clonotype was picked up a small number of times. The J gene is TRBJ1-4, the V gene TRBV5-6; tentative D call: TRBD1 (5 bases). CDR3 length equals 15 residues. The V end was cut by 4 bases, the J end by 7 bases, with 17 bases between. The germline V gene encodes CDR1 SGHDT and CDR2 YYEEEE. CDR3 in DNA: TGTGCCAGCAGCGGGGAAGGGGTTCGCTTTGAAAAACTGTTTTTT. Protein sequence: CASSGEGVRFEKLFF.

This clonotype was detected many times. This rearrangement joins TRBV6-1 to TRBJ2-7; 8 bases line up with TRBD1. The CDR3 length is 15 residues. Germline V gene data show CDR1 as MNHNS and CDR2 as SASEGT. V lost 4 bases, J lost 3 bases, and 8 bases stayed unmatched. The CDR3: CASSGGTGSVYEQYF. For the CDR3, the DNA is TGTGCCAGCAGTGGAGGGACAGGTTCCGTCTACGAGCAGTACTTC.

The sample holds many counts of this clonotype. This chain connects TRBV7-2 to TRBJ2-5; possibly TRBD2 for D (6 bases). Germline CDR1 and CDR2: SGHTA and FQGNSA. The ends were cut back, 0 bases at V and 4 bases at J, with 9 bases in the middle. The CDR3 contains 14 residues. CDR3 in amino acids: CASSLAPGVETQYF. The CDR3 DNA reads TGTGCCAGCAGCTTAGCCCCGGGGGTAGAGACCCAGTACTTC.

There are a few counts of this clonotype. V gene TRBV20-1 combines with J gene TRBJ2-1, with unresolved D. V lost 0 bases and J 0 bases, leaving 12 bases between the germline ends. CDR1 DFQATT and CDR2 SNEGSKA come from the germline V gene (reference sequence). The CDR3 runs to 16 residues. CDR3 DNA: TGCAGTGCTAGAGATCCCCGCGCGAGCTCCTACAATGAGCAGTTCTTC. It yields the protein CSARDPRASSYNEQFF.

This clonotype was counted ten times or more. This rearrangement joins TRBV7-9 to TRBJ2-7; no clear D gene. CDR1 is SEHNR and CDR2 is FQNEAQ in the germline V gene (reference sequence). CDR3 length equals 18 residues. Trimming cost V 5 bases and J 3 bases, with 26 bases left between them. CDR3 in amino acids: CASSPIILSRPNLYEQYF. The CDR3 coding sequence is TGTGCCAGCAGCCCGATTATTCTTTCCCGGCCGAACCTCTACGAGCAGTACTTC.

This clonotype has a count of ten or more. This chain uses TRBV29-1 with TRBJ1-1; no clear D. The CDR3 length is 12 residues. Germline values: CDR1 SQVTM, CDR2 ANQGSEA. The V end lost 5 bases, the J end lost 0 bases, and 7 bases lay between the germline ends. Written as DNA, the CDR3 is TGCAGCGTTCGGACCTTGAACACTGAAGCTTTCTTT. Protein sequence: CSVRTLNTEAFF.

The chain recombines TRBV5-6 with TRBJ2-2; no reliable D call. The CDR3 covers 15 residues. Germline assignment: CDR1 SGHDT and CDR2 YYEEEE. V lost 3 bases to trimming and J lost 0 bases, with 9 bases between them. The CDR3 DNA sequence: TGTGCCAGCAGCTACCGGACCGCGAACACCGGGGAGCTGTTTTTT. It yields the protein CASSYRTANTGELFF.